These 21 T cell receptor beta chains originate from one sample sequenced in a study of shared clonotypes between healthy human individuals (TCRdb year 2020). For the CD8 naive samples, CD45RO-negative cells were positively selected for CCR7, yielding a CD45RA+CCR7+ population from which TemRA cells were excluded. Libraries were built with the immunoSEQ multiplex PCR assay. TCRdb holds this immuneACCESS table with in-frame rearrangements only. Some clones are missing; in checked studies, unresolved V genes explain under half, and the rest has no known cause. The sample profile shows approximately 2,000,000 clones; roughly 95% of them were found once. Around 1.7% of the sample is held by the ten biggest clonotypes. Sequences were obtained from naive CD8+ T cells from PBMCs. What the cell subset or site label conveys for this sample: CD45RA+CCR7+. The receptors here all came from a man in his late teens or twenties in good health. Some clones in this sample may be carry-over from other donors' samples.

The chain has TRBV27 and TRBJ1-2; no reliable D call. The CDR3 spans 15 residues. The germline CDR1 and CDR2 sequences are MNHEY and SMNVEV (reference sequence). V lost 2 bases and J lost 2, with 12 bases in between. CDR3 region: CASSLDRRANYGYTF. The CDR3 nucleotides are TGTGCCAGCAGTTTAGACCGGCGGGCGAACTATGGCTACACCTTC.

This chain connects TRBV11-2 to TRBJ2-1; D call uncertain. The germline V and J ends were trimmed by 8 bases and 7 bases, with 24 bases remaining between them. The CDR3 is 16 residues long. Germline values: CDR1 SGHAT, CDR2 FQNNGV. The CDR3: CASFTGYPSAENEQFF. The CDR3 DNA is TGTGCCAGCTTCACCGGCTACCCGTCCGCGGAGAATGAGCAGTTCTTC.

The V and J genes are TRBV28 and TRBJ2-1; 14 nucleotides align to TRBD2. Germline CDR1 reads MDHEN; CDR2 reads SYDVKM. The CDR3 is 17 residues long. With 5 bases clipped from V and 2 bases from J, the junction kept 5 bases outside the gene matches. The CDR3 coding sequence is TGTGCCAGCAGTAAGGGACTAGCGGGGGATCCCTACAATGAGCAGTTCTTC. Its protein product is CASSKGLAGDPYNEQFF.

Regarding this clone: This sample includes further DNA sequences coding for the same CDR3. This chain uses TRBV6-6 with TRBJ2-5; D could derive from TRBD1 or TRBD2 (5 bases each). The V end lost 0 bases, the J end lost 5 bases, and 13 bases lay between the germline ends. There are 15 residues in the CDR3. Germline V gene sequence: CDR1 MNHNY, CDR2 SVGAGI (reference sequence). The CDR3 region is CASSYSTGGRETQYF. In DNA, the CDR3 is TGTGCCAGCAGTTACTCGACTGGGGGACGTGAGACCCAGTACTTC.

The V and J genes are TRBV4-2 and TRBJ2-7; 11 bases line up with TRBD2. CDR1 is LGHNA, CDR2 YNFKEQ, per germline. This CDR3 comprises 16 residues. V was pared by 5 bases and J by 3 bases, with 9 bases of the junction left unmatched. CDR3 in DNA: TGTGCCAGCAGCTTTGACGCCGGGACTAGCGGCTACGAGCAGTACTTC. It specifies CASSFDAGTSGYEQYF.

The V gene is TRBV21-1, the J gene TRBJ1-2; the D call TRBD1 from the table was never checked on the DNA. TRBV21-1 is given as a pseudogene. The CDR3 contains 12 residues. CDR3 in amino acids: CASPPDSYGYTF. DNA of the CDR3: TGTGCCAGCCCCCCGGACAGCTATGGCTACACCTTC.

The CDR3 region is CASRWTGFEETQYF. CDR3 DNA sequence: TGTGCCAGCAGGTGGACAGGATTTGAGGAGACCCAGTACTTC. The chain combines TRBV19 with TRBJ2-5, with 7 bases lining up with TRBD1. V shed 9 bases and J 5 bases; nucleotides not matched to a gene: 12. Per the germline V gene, CDR1 is LNHDA and CDR2 is SQIVND (reference sequence). The CDR3 has 14 residues.

This chain links TRBV5-1 with TRBJ2-3, with 7 bases aligning to TRBD1. V gave up 3 bases and J gave up 2 bases; unmatched junction bases: 9. The germline CDR1 and CDR2 sequences are SGHRS and YFSETQ. CDR3 length: 16 amino acids. This chain's CDR3 is CASSSRQGRDTDTQYF. DNA of the CDR3: TGCGCCAGCAGCTCAAGACAGGGAAGAGACACAGATACGCAGTATTTT.

The rearrangement links TRBV6-6 to TRBJ2-1, with D perhaps being TRBD1 or TRBD2 (7 bases each). Between the trimmed V and J ends, which lost 5 bases and 6 bases, there was a span of 14 bases. This CDR3 has 14 residues. CDR1 and CDR2 from the germline V gene are MNHNY and SVGAGI (reference sequence). CDR3 bases: TGTGCCAGCAGTCCAACAGGGGAGGGCAATGAGCAGTTCTTC. Translation gives CASSPTGEGNEQFF.

The chain has TRBV9 and TRBJ2-5; maybe TRBD1 (6 bases). Trimming cost V 1 base and J 2 bases, with 9 bases left between them. This CDR3 comprises 14 residues. Germline V lookup: CDR1 SGDLS, CDR2 YYNGEE. The CDR3 coding sequence is TGTGCCAGCAGCGTAAAAGGACAGCAAGAGACCCAGTACTTC. Protein: CASSVKGQQETQYF.

As regards this clone: Other nucleotide sequences in the sample specify the same CDR3. The chain carries TRBV6-6 and TRBJ2-7; D is unclear. This CDR3 is 13 amino acids long. The germline gives CDR1 MNHNY, CDR2 SVGAGI (reference sequence). V was clipped by 0 bases and J by 4 bases, with 7 bases between them. CDR3 region: CASSYSTPYEQYF. CDR3 DNA sequence: TGTGCCAGCAGTTACTCGACTCCTTACGAGCAGTACTTC.

The CDR3 region is CSVWTVVNYEQYF. Written as DNA, the CDR3 is TGCAGCGTCTGGACAGTAGTTAACTACGAGCAGTACTTC. The V gene is TRBV29-1, the J gene TRBJ2-7; D is possibly TRBD1 (6 bases). The CDR3 sequence is 13 residues long. Between the trimmed V and J ends, which lost 6 bases and 3 bases, there was a span of 15 bases. The germline gives CDR1 SQVTM, CDR2 ANQGSEA.

The chain couples TRBV5-4 to TRBJ2-7, with D perhaps matching TRBD2 (6 bases). The CDR3 contains 11 residues. Germline-derived CDR1 and CDR2 are SGHNT and YYREEE (reference sequence). Trimming left V 9 bases short and J 6 bases short, with 13 bases between. The CDR3 reads CAINLGGEQYF. As DNA, the CDR3 is TGTGCCATAAACCTGGGAGGCGAGCAGTACTTC. Based on the CDR3 plus reference TRBV5-4 and TRBJ2-7, the full variable domain is ETGVTQSPTHLIKTRGQQVTLRCSSQSGHNTVSWYQQALGQGPQFIFQYYREEENGRGNFPPRFSGLQFPNYSSELNVNALELDDSALYLCAINLGGEQYFGPGTRLTVT.

On this clone itself: At the DNA level, this CDR3 is encoded by other sequences in the same sample as well. V gene TRBV28 combines with J gene TRBJ2-1; possibly TRBD2 for D (6 bases). The CDR3 has 15 amino acids. Germline V lookup: CDR1 MDHEN, CDR2 SYDVKM. V dropped 2 bases and J dropped 0 bases, with 8 bases sitting between them. CDR3 coding DNA: TGTGCCAGCAGTTTAGTGACTAGCTCCTACAATGAGCAGTTCTTC. Encoded protein: CASSLVTSSYNEQFF.

This chain connects TRBV6-6 to TRBJ1-1, with D tentatively TRBD1 (5 bases). The germline V gene has CDR1 MNHNY and CDR2 SVGAGI (reference sequence). Trimming took 8 bases from V and 5 from J, leaving 15 bases between them. CDR3 length: 13 amino acids. The CDR3 nucleotides read TGTGCCAGCGTACGGGGGTTGATGACTGAAGCTTTCTTT. Translated: CASVRGLMTEAFF.

CDR3 loop: CAITTGIHQPQHF. CDR3 coding DNA: TGTGCCATTACGACAGGGATACATCAGCCCCAGCATTTT. The V gene is TRBV2, the J gene TRBJ1-5; TRBD1 aligns across 7 bases. The CDR3 covers 13 residues. Unmatched junction bases numbered 8, after V lost 10 bases and J lost 5 bases. The germline CDR1 and CDR2 sequences are SNHLY and FYNNEI.

The chain is built from TRBV25-1 and TRBJ1-2; D might be TRBD1 (5 bases). Trimming took 7 bases from V and 5 from J, leaving 11 bases between them. The CDR3 has 12 residues. In germline, CDR1 is MGHDK, CDR2 SYGVNS. The CDR3, as DNA: TGTGCCAGCACCGCCGGACATTATGGCTACACCTTC. It encodes CASTAGHYGYTF.

V and J are TRBV19 and TRBJ1-2; possibly TRBD1 for D (5 bases). V lost 7 bases, J lost 5 bases, and 14 bases lay in between. The germline V gene encodes CDR1 LNHDA and CDR2 SQIVND (reference sequence). The CDR3 covers 13 residues. CDR3 DNA sequence: TGTGCCAGTACTTATAAGGGGAGGTATGGCTACACCTTC. Amino acids: CASTYKGRYGYTF.

The genes are TRBV5-3 and TRBJ1-5; D is undetermined. TRBV5-3 qualifies as an ORF whose function is uncertain. CDR3 length equals 11 residues. V was cut by 2 bases and J by 4 bases, with 1 base left in between. For the CDR3, the DNA is TGTGCCAGAAGCTTAAATCAGCCCCAGCATTTT. Translating it yields CARSLNQPQHF.

The chain couples TRBV7-9 to TRBJ2-3; D may correspond to TRBD1 or TRBD2 (5 bases each). The ends were cut back, 2 bases at V and 4 bases at J, with 16 bases in the middle. Germline V gene sequence: CDR1 SEHNR, CDR2 FQNEAQ (reference sequence). The CDR3 has 16 amino acids. The CDR3: CASSLNEYGTADTQYF. DNA of the CDR3: TGTGCCAGCAGCTTAAATGAGTACGGGACGGCAGATACGCAGTATTTT.

The gene calls are TRBV15 and TRBJ2-7; the match to TRBD1 covers 8 bases. Germline V gives CDR1 LNHNV, CDR2 YYDKDF (reference sequence). This CDR3 has 16 amino acids. V lost 1 base to trimming and J lost 5 bases; unmatched junction nucleotides: 10. This chain's CDR3 is CATSRGWGDRRDEQYF. In DNA, the CDR3 is TGTGCCACCAGCAGAGGTTGGGGGGACAGGCGGGACGAGCAGTACTTC.